This TCR beta chain was observed in a study of blood T cell repertoires in COVID-19. Study-wide background: Sample material is recorded as cDNA or gDNA derived from T cells, B-cell-depleted T cells, or PBMCs.

Original handling: Estimates of nucleated cell counts were drawn from the amplification of reference gene primers. Method: immunoSEQ multiplex PCR; TCRdb's copy keeps in-frame clones and lacks some. Clonal size and the V and J genes are those of that table, whereas D and trimming came from the DNA. Of more than 200,000 clones in the sample, about nine tenths were seen once. Sequences were obtained from peripheral blood. The sequence derives from a man at least 80 years old with acute or convalescent COVID-19.

The CDR3 here is CASTTPGTYGYTF. The CDR3, as DNA: TGTGCCAGCACCACACCGGGAACCTATGGCTACACCTTC. V and J are TRBV6-5 and TRBJ1-2; D unclear. V was cut by 7 bases and J by 4 bases, with 13 bases left in between. Germline V gives CDR1 MNHEY, CDR2 SVGAGI. This CDR3 is built from 13 residues.